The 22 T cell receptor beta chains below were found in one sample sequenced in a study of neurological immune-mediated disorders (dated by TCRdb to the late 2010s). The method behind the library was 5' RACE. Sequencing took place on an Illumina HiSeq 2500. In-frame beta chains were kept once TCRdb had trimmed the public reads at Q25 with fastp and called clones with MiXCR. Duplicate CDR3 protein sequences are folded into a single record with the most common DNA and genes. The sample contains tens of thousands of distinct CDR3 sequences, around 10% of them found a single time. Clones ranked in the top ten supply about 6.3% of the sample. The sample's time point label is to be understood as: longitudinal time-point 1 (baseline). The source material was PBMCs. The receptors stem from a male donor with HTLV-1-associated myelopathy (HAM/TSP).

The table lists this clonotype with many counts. The CDR3 region is CSVGRGVVNTGELFF. The CDR3 nucleotides read TGCAGCGTTGGTCGGGGCGTAGTGAACACCGGGGAGCTGTTTTTT. This sequence joins TRBV29-1 and TRBJ2-2; tentatively, D is TRBD1 or TRBD2 (5 bases each). The CDR3 consists of 15 residues. Trimming left V 4 bases short and J 1 base short, with 13 bases between. Germline-derived CDR1 and CDR2 are SQVTM and ANQGSEA.

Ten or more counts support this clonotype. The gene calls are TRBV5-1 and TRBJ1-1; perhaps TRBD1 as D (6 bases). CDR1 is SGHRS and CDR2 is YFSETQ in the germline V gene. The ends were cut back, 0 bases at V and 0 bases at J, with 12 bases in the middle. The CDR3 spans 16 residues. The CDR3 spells CASSLGGGHLNTEAFF. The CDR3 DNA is TGCGCCAGCAGCTTGGGGGGGGGACACCTGAACACTGAAGCTTTCTTT.

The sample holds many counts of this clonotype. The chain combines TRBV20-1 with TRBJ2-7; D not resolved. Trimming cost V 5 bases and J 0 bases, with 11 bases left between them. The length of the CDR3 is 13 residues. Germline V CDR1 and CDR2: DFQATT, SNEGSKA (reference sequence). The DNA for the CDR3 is TGCAGTGCTCGGGCCCTAACCTCCTACGAGCAGTACTTC. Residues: CSARALTSYEQYF.

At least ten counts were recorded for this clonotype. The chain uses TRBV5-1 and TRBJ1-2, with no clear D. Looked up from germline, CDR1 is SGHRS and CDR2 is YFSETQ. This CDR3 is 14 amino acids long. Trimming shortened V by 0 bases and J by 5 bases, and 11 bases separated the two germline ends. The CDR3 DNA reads TGCGCCAGCAGCTTGGTAGACCTGAGATATGGCTACACCTTC. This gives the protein CASSLVDLRYGYTF. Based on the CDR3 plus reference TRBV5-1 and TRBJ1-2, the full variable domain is KAGVTQTPRYLIKTRGQQVTLSCSPISGHRSVSWYQQTPGQGLQFLFEYFSETQRNKGNFPGRFSGRQFSNSRSEMNVSTLELGDSALYLCASSLVDLRYGYTFGSGTRLTVV.

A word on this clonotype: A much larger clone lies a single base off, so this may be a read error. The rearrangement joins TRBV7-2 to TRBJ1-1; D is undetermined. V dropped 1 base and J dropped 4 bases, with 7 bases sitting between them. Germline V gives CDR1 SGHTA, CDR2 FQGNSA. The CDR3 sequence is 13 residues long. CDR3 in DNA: TGTGCCAGCAGCTTAGTTTTCAGCACTGAAGCTTTCTTT. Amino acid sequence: CASSLVFSTEAFF.

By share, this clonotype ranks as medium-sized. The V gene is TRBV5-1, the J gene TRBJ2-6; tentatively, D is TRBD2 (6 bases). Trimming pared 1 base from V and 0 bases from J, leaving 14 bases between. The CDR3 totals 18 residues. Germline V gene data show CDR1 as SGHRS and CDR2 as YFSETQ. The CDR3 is CASSLTPGLLSGANVLTF. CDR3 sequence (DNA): TGCGCCAGCAGCTTGACCCCGGGACTCCTCTCTGGGGCCAACGTCCTGACTTTC.

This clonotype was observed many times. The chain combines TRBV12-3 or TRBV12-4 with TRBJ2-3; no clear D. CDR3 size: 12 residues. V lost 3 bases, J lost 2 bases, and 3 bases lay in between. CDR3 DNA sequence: TGTGCCAGCAGTTTTTCCACAGATACGCAGTATTTT. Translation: CASSFSTDTQYF.

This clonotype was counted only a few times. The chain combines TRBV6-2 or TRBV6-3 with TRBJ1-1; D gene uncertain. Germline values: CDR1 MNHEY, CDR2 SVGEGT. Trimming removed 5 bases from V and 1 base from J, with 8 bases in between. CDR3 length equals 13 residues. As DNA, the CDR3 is TGTGCCAGCAGTGCGTTGGGGAACACTGAAGCTTTCTTT. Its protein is CASSALGNTEAFF.

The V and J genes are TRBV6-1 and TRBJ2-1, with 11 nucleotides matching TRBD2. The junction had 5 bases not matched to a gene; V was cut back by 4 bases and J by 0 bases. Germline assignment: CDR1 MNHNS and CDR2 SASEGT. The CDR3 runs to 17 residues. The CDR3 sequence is CASSGLAGGASYNEQFF. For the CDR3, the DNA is TGTGCCAGCAGTGGGCTAGCGGGGGGTGCCTCCTACAATGAGCAGTTCTTC.

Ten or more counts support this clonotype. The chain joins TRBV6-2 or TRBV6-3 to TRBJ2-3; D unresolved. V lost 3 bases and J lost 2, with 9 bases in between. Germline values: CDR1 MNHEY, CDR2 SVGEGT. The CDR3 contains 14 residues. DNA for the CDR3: TGTGCCAGCAGTTATTGGAAAGACACAGATACGCAGTATTTT. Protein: CASSYWKDTDTQYF.

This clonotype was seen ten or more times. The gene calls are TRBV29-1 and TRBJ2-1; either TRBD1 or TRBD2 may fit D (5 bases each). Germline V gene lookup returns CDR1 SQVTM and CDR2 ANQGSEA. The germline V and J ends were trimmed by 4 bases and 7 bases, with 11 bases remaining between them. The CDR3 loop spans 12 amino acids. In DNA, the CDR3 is TGCAGCGTTGGTCAGGGCGGGAATGAGCAGTTCTTC. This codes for CSVGQGGNEQFF.

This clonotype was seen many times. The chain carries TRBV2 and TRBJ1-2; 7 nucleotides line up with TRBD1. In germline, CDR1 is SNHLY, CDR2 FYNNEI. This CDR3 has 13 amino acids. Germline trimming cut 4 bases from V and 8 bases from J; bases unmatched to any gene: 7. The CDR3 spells CASSGTGVAGYTF. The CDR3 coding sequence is TGTGCCAGCAGTGGAACAGGGGTTGCCGGCTACACCTTC.

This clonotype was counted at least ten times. CDR3 DNA sequence: TGTGCCAGCAGCCCGCCCGGAAGCTATAATTCACCCCTCCACTTT. Protein sequence: CASSPPGSYNSPLHF. The chain has TRBV7-9 and TRBJ1-6; unclear D gene. Trimming stripped 5 bases from V and 3 bases from J, with 11 bases between. This CDR3 contains 15 residues. Germline V gives CDR1 SEHNR, CDR2 FQNEAQ (reference sequence).

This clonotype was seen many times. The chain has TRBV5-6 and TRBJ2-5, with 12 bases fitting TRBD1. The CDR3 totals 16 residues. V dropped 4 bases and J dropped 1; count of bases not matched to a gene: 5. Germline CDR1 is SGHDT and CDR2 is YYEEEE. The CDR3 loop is CASSPGQGAVQETQYF. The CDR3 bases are TGTGCCAGCAGCCCGGGACAGGGGGCCGTCCAAGAGACCCAGTACTTC.

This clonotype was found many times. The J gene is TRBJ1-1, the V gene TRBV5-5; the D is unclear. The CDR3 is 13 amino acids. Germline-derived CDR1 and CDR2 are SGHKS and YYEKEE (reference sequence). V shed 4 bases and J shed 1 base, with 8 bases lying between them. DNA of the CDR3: TGTGCCAGCAGCCGGCCCGGGAACACTGAAGCTTTCTTT. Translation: CASSRPGNTEAFF. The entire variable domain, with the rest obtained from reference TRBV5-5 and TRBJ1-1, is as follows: DAGVTQSPTHLIKTRGQQVTLRCSPISGHKSVSWYQQVLGQGPQFIFQYYEKEERGRGNFPDRFSARQFPNYSSELNVNALLLGDSALYLCASSRPGNTEAFFGQGTRLTVV.

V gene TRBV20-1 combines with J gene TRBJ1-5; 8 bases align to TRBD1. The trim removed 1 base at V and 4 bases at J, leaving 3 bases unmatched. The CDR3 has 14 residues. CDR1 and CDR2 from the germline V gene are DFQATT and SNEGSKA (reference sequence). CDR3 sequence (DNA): TGCAGTGCTAGAGCGGACAGGGAAAATCAGCCCCAGCATTTT. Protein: CSARADRENQPQHF.

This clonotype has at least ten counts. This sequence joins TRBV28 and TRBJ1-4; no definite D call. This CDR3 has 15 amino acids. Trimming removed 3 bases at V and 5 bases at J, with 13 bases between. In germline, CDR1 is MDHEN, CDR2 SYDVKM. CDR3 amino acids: CASSFEGPVNEKLFF. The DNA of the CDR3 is TGTGCCAGCAGTTTCGAGGGCCCAGTCAATGAAAAACTGTTTTTT.

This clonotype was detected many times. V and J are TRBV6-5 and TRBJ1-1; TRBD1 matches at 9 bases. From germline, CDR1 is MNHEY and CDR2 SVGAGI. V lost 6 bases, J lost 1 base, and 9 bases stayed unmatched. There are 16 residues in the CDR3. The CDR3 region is CASRVPGQGRNTEAFF. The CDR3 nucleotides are TGTGCCAGCAGGGTACCGGGACAGGGAAGGAACACTGAAGCTTTCTTT.

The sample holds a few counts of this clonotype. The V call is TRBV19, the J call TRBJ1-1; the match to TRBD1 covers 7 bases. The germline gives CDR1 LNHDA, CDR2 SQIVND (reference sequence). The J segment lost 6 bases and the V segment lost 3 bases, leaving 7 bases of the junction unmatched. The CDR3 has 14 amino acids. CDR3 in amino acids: CASSIRAGGPEAFF. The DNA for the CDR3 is TGTGCCAGTAGTATTCGGGCAGGGGGGCCTGAAGCTTTCTTT.

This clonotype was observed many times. The CDR3: CASSPRVGEQYF. In DNA form, the CDR3 reads TGTGCCAGCAGCCCCAGGGTGGGCGAGCAGTACTTC. The chain links TRBV7-6 to TRBJ2-7; D is perhaps TRBD1 (5 bases). With 5 bases removed from V and 6 bases from J, the gap between germline ends came to 11 bases. Per the germline V gene, CDR1 is SGHVS and CDR2 is FNYEAQ. This CDR3 is built from 12 residues.

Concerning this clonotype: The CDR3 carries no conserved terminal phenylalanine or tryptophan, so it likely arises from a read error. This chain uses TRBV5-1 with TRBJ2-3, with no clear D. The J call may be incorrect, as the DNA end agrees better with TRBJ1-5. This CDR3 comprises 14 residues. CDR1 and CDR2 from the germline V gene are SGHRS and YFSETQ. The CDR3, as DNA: TGCGCCAGCAGCTTGGCCCAGAAGTCAGATACGCAGCATTTA. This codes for CASSLAQKSDTQHL.

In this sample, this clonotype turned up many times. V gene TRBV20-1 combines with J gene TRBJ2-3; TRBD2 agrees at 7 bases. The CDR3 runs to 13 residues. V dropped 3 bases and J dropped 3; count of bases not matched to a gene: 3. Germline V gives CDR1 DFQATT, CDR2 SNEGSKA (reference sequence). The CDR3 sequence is CSASGRVTDTQYF. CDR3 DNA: TGCAGTGCTAGTGGGAGGGTAACAGATACGCAGTATTTT.